This TCR beta chain was sequenced during a study of identical twins. CDR1 is SGDLS and CDR2 is YYNGEE in the germline V gene. Trimming took 3 bases from V and 7 from J; bases not matched to a gene: 6. The length of the CDR3 is 15 residues. MiXCR, run by TCRdb on the 5' RACE reads, gives a single entry per CDR3 protein. Of a few hundred thousand distinct CDR3 sequences listed, roughly 13% are singletons. In addition, the sample was reused for a study of yellow fever vaccine responses in identical twins.

The receptor was derived from a woman between 18 and 30 years old in good health. This sequence joins TRBV9 and TRBJ2-5, with 13 bases fitting TRBD2. Material for sequencing was memory (CD45RO+) T cells sorted from blood. This CDR3 is CASSATSGGAVTQYF. The CDR3 nucleotides are TGTGCCAGCAGCGCCACTAGCGGGGGGGCGGTGACCCAGTACTTC.